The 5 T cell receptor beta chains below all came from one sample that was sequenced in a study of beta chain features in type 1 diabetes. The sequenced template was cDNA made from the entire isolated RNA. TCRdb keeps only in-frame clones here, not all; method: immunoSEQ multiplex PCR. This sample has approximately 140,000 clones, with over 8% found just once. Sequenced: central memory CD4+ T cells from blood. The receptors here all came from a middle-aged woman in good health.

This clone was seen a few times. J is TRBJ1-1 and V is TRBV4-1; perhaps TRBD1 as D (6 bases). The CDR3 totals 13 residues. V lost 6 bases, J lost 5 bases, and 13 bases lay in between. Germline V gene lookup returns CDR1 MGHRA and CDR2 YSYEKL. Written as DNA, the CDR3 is TGCGCCAGCAGGCGCGGGGGCCGAACTGAAGCTTTCTTT. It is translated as CASRRGGRTEAFF.

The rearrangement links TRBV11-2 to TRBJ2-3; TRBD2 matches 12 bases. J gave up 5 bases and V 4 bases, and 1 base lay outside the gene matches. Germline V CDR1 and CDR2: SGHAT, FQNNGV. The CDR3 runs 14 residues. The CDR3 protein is CASSWGLAGDTQYF. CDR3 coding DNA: TGTGCCAGCAGCTGGGGACTAGCGGGAGATACGCAGTATTTT.

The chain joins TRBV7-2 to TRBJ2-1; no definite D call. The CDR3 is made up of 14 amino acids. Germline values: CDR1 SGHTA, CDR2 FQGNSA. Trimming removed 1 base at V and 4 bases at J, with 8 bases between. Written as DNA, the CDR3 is TGTGCCAGCAGCTTAGATTGGCAGTACAATGAGCAGTTCTTC. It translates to CASSLDWQYNEQFF.

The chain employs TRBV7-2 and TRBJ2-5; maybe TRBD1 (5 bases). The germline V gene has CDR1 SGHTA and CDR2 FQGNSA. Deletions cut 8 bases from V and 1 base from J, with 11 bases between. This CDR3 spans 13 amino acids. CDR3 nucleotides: TGTGCCAGCGCCAGGGATGGCCAAGAGACCCAGTACTTC. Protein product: CASARDGQETQYF.

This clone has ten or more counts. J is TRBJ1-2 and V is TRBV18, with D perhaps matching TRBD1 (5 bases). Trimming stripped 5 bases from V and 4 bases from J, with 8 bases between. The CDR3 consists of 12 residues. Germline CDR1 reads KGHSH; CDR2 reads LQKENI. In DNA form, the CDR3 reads TGTGCCAGCTCATTCGACAGCTATGGCTACACCTTC. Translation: CASSFDSYGYTF.